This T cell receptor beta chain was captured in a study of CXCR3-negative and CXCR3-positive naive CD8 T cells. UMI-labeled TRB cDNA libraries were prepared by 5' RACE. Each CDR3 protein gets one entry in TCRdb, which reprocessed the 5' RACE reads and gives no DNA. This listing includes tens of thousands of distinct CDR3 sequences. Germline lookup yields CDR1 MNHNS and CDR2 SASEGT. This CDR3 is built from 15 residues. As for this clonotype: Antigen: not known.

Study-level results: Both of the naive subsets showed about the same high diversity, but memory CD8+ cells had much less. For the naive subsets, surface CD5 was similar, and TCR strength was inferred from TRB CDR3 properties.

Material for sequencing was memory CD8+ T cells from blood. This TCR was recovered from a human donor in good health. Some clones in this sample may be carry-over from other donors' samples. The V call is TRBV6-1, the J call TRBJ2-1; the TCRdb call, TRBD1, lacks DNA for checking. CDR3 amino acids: CASSELKQGGHEQFF.